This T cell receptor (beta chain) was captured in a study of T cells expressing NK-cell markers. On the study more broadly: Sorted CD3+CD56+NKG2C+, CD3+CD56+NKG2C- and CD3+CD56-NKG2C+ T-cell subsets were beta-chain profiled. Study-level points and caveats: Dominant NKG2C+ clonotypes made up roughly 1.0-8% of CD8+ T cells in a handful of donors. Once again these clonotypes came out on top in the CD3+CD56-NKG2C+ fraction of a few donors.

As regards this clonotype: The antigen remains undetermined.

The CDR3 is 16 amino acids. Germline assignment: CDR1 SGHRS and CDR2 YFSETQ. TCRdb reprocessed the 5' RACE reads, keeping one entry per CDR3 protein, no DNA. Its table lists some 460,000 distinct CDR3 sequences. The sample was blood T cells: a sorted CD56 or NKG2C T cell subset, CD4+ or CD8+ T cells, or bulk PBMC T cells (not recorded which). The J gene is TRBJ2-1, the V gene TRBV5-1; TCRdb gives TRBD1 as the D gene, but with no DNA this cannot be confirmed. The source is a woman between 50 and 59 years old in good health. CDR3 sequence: CASRQFGTEPYNEQFF.